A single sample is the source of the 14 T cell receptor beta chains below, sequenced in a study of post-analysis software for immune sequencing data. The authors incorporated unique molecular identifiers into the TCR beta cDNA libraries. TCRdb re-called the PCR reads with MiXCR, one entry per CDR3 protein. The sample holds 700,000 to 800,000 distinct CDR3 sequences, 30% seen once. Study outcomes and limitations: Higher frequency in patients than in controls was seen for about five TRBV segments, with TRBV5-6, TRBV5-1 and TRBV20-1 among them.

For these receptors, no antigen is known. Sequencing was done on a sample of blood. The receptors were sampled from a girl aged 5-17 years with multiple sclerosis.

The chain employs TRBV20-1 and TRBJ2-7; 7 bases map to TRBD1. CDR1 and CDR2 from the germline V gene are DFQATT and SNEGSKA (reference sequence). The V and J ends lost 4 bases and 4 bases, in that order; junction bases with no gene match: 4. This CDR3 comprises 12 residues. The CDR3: CSANPTGYEQYF. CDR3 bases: TGCAGTGCTAACCCGACAGGGTACGAGCAGTACTTC.

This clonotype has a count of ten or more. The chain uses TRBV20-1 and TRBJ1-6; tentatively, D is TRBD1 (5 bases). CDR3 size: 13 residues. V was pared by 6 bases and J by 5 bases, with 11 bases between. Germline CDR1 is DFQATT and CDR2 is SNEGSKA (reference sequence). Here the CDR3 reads CSASGGNNSPLHF. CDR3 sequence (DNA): TGCAGTGCGAGCGGGGGAAATAATTCACCCCTCCACTTT.

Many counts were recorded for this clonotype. CDR3: CASRTPGETQYF. CDR3 DNA sequence: TGTGCCAGCAGGACTCCGGGGGAGACCCAGTACTTC. The chain joins TRBV6-5 to TRBJ2-5; a possible D gene is TRBD2 (5 bases). Trimming left V 6 bases short and J 5 bases short, with 10 bases between. The CDR3 runs 12 residues. The V gene's germline CDR1 is MNHEY and CDR2 SVGAGI.

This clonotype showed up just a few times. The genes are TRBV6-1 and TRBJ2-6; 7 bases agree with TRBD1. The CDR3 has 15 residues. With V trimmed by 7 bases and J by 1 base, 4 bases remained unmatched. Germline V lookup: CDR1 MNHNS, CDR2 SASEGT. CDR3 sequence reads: CASTLTGSGANVLTF. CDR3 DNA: TGTGCCAGCACCCTGACAGGGTCTGGGGCCAACGTCCTGACTTTC.

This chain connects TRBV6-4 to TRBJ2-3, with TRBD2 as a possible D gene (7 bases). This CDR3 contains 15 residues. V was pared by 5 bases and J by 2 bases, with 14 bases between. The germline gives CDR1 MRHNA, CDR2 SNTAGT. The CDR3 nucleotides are TGTGCCAGCAGTCGGAGGGCGGGGGCCACAGATACGCAGTATTTT. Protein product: CASSRRAGATDTQYF.

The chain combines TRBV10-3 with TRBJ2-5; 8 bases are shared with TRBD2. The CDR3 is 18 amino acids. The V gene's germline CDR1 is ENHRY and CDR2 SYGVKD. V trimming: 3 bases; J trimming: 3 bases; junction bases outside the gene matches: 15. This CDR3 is CAISDQSLTGRAKETQYF. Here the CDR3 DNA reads TGTGCCATCAGTGATCAAAGCCTCACCGGGAGGGCTAAAGAGACCCAGTACTTC.

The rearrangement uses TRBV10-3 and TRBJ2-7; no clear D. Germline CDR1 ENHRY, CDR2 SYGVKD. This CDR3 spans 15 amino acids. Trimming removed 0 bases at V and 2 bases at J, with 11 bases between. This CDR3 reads CAISESGQFPYEQYF. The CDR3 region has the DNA TGTGCCATCAGTGAGTCAGGGCAGTTTCCCTACGAGCAGTACTTC.

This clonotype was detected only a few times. The CDR3 here is CAIRTDRGSYGYTF. In DNA, the CDR3 is TGTGCCATCAGGACGGACAGGGGCTCCTATGGCTACACCTTC. The chain joins TRBV10-3 to TRBJ1-2, with 9 bases fitting TRBD1. The CDR3 extends over 14 amino acids. V trimming: 6 bases; J trimming: 4 bases; junction bases outside the gene matches: 6. The germline V gene encodes CDR1 ENHRY and CDR2 SYGVKD.

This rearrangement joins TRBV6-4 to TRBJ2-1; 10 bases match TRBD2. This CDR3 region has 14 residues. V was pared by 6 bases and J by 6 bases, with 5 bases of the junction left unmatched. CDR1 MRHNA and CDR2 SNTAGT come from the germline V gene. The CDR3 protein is CASRPIAGGNEQFF. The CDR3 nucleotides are TGTGCCAGCAGGCCCATAGCGGGAGGCAATGAGCAGTTCTTC.

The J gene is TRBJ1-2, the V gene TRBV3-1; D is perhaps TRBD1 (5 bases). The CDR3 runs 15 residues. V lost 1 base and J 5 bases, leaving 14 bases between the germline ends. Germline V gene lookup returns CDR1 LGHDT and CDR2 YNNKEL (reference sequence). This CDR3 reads CASSQGGREGYGYTF. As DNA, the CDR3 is TGTGCCAGCAGCCAAGGGGGCCGGGAAGGATATGGCTACACCTTC.

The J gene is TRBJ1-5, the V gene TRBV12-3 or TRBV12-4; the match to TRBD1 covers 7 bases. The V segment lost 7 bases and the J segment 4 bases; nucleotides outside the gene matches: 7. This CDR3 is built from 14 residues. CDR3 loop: CASTMTGSNQPQHF. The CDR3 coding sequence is TGTGCCAGCACCATGACAGGGAGTAATCAGCCCCAGCATTTT.

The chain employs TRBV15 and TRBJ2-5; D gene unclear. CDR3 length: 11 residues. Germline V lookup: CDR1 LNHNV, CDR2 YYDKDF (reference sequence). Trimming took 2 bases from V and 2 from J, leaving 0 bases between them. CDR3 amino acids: CATSRQETQYF. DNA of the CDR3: TGTGCCACCAGCAGACAAGAGACCCAGTACTTC.

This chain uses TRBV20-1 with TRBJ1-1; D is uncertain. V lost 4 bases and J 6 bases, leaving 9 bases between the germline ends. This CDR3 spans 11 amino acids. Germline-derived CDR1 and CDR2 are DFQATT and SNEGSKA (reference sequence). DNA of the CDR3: TGCAGTGCTATTCCTATCGCTGAAGCTTTCTTT. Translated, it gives CSAIPIAEAFF.

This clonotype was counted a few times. CDR3 sequence (DNA): TGCAGTGCTAGAAGGACAGGGACGGATGGCTACACCTTC. It specifies CSARRTGTDGYTF. The chain combines TRBV20-1 with TRBJ1-2, with 8 bases lining up with TRBD1. In germline, CDR1 is DFQATT, CDR2 SNEGSKA (reference sequence). This CDR3 comprises 13 residues. V trimming: 2 bases; J trimming: 6 bases; junction bases outside the gene matches: 5.